This TCR beta chain is drawn from a study of blood T cell repertoires in COVID-19. Study details: Acute and convalescent COVID-19 samples came from the United States, Italy and Spain. Nucleic acid was either cDNA or gDNA, and it came from T cells, B-cell-depleted T cells, or PBMCs.

In the authors' workflow: Nucleated cell counts were estimated from reference gene primer amplification. Sequencing was performed with immunoSEQ multiplex PCR; in TCRdb, only in-frame clones are kept and a portion is missing. V, J and clone size are taken as reported in that table, and D and trimming were inferred from the DNA itself. The sample has 110,000 to 150,000 clones, over 70% seen once; the top ten hold 1.5% to 2%. This clone was counted once. This CDR3 is built from 13 residues. Trimming took 11 bases from V and 3 from J; bases not matched to a gene: 9. The germline gives CDR1 SNHLY, CDR2 FYNNEI.

This TCR was recovered from a woman between 45 and 60 years old with acute or convalescent COVID-19. Material for sequencing was peripheral blood. V is TRBV2 and J is TRBJ1-1; the match to TRBD1 covers 7 bases. In DNA form, the CDR3 reads TGTGCCCCCCAGGGGGTGGAGGACACTGAAGCTTTCTTT. Translation gives CAPQGVEDTEAFF.